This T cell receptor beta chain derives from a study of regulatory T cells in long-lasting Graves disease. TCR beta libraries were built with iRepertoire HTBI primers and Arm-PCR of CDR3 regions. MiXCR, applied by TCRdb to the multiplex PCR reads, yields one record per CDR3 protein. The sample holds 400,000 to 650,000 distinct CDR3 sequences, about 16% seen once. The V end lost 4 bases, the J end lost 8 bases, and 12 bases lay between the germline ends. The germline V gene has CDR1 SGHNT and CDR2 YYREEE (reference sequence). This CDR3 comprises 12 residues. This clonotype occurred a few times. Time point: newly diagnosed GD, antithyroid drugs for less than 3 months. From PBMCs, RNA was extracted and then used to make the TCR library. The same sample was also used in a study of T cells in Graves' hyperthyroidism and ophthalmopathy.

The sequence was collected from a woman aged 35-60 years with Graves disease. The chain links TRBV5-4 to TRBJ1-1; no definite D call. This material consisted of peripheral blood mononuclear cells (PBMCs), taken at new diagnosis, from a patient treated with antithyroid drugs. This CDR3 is CASSLRKTEAFF. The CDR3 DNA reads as TGTGCCAGCAGCCTTCGAAAGACGGAAGCTTTCTTT.